This TCR beta chain is from a study of blood T cells in healthy people across ages. Through a sample-barcoded 5' primer and a J-beta primer mix, a second PCR was run for roughly 6 to 11 cycles. The study obtained at least 2.5 million CDR3-containing paired-end reads from every sample. Via MiXCR, TCRdb re-called the 5' RACE reads, giving one row per CDR3 protein. This repertoire shows roughly 1,500,000 distinct CDR3 sequences, about 35% found once; its top ten account for 11%. This CDR3 has 14 residues. Trimming removed 3 bases from V and 11 bases from J; junction bases left unmatched: 11. Turning to this clonotype: Its antigen is still unknown.

General observations from the study: Long-lived donors exceeded aged donors in naive CD4+ cells and diversity. Per-million-T-cell TCR beta diversity fell roughly linearly with age.

Sequencing was done on a sample of blood. The receptor's source is a woman in her 30s in good health. This chain joins TRBV12-3 or TRBV12-4 and TRBJ2-5; 8 bases line up with TRBD1. Here the CDR3 reads CASSLWQGAYKQYF. CDR3 nucleotide sequence: TGTGCCAGCAGTTTGTGGCAGGGGGCCTACAAGCAGTACTTC.